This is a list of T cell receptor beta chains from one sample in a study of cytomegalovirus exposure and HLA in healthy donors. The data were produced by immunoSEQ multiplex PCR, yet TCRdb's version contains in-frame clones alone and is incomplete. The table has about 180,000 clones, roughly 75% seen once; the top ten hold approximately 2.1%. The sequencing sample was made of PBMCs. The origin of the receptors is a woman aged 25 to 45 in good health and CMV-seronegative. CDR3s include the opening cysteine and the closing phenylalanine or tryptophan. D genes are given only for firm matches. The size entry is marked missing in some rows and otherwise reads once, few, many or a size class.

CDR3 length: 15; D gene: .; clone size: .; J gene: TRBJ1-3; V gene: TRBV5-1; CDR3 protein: CASRADRRSGNTIYF; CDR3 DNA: TGCGCCAGCAGAGCTGACAGGCGAAGTGGAAACACCATATATTTT
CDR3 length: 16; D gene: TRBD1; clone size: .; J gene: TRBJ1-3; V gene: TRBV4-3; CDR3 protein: CASSQEPTGGGNTIYF; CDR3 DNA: TGCGCCAGCAGCCAAGAACCGACAGGGGGAGGAAACACCATATATTTT
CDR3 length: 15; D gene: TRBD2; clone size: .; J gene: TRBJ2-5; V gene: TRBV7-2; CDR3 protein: CASSARTSGGETQYF; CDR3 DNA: TGTGCCAGCAGCGCCCGGACTAGCGGGGGAGAGACCCAGTACTTC
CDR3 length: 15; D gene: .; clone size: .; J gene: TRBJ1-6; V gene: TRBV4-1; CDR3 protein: CASSQTGSGNSPLHF; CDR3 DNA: TGCGCCAGCAGCCAAACAGGGAGCGGTAATTCACCCCTCCACTTT
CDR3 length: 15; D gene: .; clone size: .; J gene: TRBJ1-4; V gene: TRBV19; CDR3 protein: CASMGAPPANEKLFF; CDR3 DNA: TGTGCCAGTATGGGAGCCCCCCCGGCTAATGAAAAACTGTTTTTT
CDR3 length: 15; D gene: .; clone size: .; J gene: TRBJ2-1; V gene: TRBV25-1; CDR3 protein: CASSAAGGPYNEQFF; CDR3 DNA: TGTGCCAGCAGTGCGGCCGGGGGGCCCTACAATGAGCAGTTCTTC
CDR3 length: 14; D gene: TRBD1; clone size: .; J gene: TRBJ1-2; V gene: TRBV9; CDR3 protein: CASSWRQGSDGYTF; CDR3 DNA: TGTGCCAGCAGCTGGCGACAGGGAAGCGATGGCTACACCTTC
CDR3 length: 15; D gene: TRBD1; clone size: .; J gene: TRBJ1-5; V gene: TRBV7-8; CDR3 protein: CASSISGQRNQPQHF; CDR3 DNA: TGTGCCAGCAGCATATCGGGACAGCGGAATCAGCCCCAGCATTTT
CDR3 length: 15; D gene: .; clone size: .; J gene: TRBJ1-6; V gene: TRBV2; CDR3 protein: CASRVQGSANSPLHF; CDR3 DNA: TGTGCCAGCAGGGTGCAGGGATCGGCAAATTCACCCCTCCACTTT
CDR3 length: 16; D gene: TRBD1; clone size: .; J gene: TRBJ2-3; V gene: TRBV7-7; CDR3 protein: CASSFHGTDFTDTQYF; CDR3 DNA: TGTGCTAGCAGCTTTCACGGGACAGATTTCACAGATACGCAGTATTTT
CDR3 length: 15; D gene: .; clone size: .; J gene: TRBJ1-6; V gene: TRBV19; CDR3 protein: CASSPWSSYNSPLHF; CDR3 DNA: TGTGCCAGTAGCCCGTGGAGCTCCTATAATTCACCCCTCCACTTT
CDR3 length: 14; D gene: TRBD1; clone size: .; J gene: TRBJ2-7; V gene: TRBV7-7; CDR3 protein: CASSPLDRGSEQYF; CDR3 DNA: TGTGCCAGCAGCCCCCTGGACAGGGGGTCCGAGCAGTACTTC
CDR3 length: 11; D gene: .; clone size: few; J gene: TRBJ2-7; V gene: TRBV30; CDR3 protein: CAWSVGPEQYF; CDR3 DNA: TGTGCCTGGAGTGTGGGGCCCGAGCAGTACTTC